This T cell receptor (beta chain) emerged from a study of siplizumab effects on memory and regulatory T cells. This CDR3 has 14 residues. V was pared by 5 bases and J by 3 bases, with 6 bases of the junction left unmatched. CDR1 LNHDA and CDR2 SQIVND come from the germline V gene (reference sequence). The assay was immunoSEQ multiplex PCR, and TCRdb's table has in-frame clones only and misses some. Of roughly 100,000 clones listed, over 90% are singletons. The count of this clone is one. The source material was non-Treg CD4+ T cells sorted from blood. The TCR sequence derives from a human donor in good health. This chain uses TRBV19 with TRBJ1-1, with 7 bases lining up with TRBD1. CDR3 loop: CASSPPDRYTEAFF. For the CDR3, the DNA is TGTGCCAGTAGTCCCCCGGACAGGTACACTGAAGCTTTCTTT. The full variable domain, its missing parts supplied by reference TRBV19 and TRBJ1-1, is DGGITQSPKYLFRKEGQNVTLSCEQNLNHDAMYWYRQDPGQGLRLIYYSQIVNDFQKGDIAEGYSVSREKKESFPLTVTSAQKNPTAFYLCASSPPDRYTEAFFGQGTRLTVV.